Below, 11 T cell receptor beta chains from the same sample are listed, as sequenced in a study of T cell responses to AZD1222 COVID-19 vaccine. Measured with immunoSEQ multiplex PCR; TCRdb has only the in-frame clones, and not every one. The table lists more than 150,000 clones, about 90% of them singletons. The sample in question was peripheral blood, obtained 28 days after the second AZD1222 dose. These receptor sequences come from an adult who received the AZD1222 COVID-19 vaccine.

V is TRBV7-2 and J is TRBJ1-2; no firm D call. The CDR3 is made up of 15 amino acids. V gave up 3 bases and J gave up 2 bases, with 13 bases separating them. Germline CDR1 reads SGHTA; CDR2 reads FQGNSA. CDR3 coding DNA: TGTGCCAGCAGCTTTCCCGAGGTGGGAAACTATGGCTACACCTTC. Translating gives CASSFPEVGNYGYTF.

The chain carries TRBV5-1 and TRBJ1-2, with D perhaps TRBD1 (6 bases). CDR1 is SGHRS, CDR2 YFSETQ, per germline. The CDR3 totals 14 residues. V lost 4 bases and J 0 bases, leaving 10 bases between the germline ends. DNA of the CDR3: TGCGCCAGCAGCCAGGACAGCTCTAACTATGGCTACACCTTC. Its translation: CASSQDSSNYGYTF.

For the CDR3, the DNA is TGTGCCAGCAGTTTTGAGCGGGGGGAGCCCCAAGAGACCCAGTACTTC. Protein: CASSFERGEPQETQYF. The chain is built from TRBV6-2 or TRBV6-3 and TRBJ2-5; 9 nucleotides line up with TRBD2. V shed 4 bases, J shed 1 base, and the junction held 7 bases outside the gene matches. The CDR3 runs to 16 residues. Looked up from germline, CDR1 is MNHEY and CDR2 is SVGEGT.

This chain links TRBV9 with TRBJ2-5; D is possibly TRBD2 (6 bases). V lost 2 bases and J 0 bases, leaving 8 bases between the germline ends. The CDR3 length is 14 residues. Germline loops: CDR1 SGDLS, CDR2 YYNGEE. The CDR3 reads CASSVGGYQETQYF. The CDR3, as DNA: TGTGCCAGCAGCGTCGGGGGTTACCAAGAGACCCAGTACTTC.

This sequence joins TRBV3-1 (or the pseudogene TRBV3-2) and TRBJ2-1, with D unclear. V lost 3 bases to trimming and J lost 11 bases, with 14 bases between them. The germline gives CDR1 LGHDT, CDR2 YNNKEL (reference sequence). CDR3 length: 13 residues. This CDR3 reads CASSHHQATQQFF. CDR3 in DNA: TGTGCCAGCAGCCACCATCAGGCGACCCAGCAGTTCTTC.

The gene calls are TRBV14 and TRBJ2-5; 10 bases map to TRBD1. V lost 4 bases, J lost 3 bases, and 8 bases stayed unmatched. CDR3 length: 16 residues. Germline V gene sequence: CDR1 SGHDN, CDR2 FVKESK. For the CDR3, the DNA is TGTGCCAGCAGCCCCTGGACAGGGGGGAGGGAAGAGACCCAGTACTTC. Its translation is CASSPWTGGREETQYF.

This rearrangement joins TRBV19 to TRBJ2-7; D might be TRBD1 (5 bases). This CDR3 spans 13 amino acids. Per the germline V gene, CDR1 is LNHDA and CDR2 is SQIVND (reference sequence). V lost 3 bases and J 7 bases, leaving 13 bases between the germline ends. CDR3 coding DNA: TGTGCCAGTAGTATGGGGCTTCCAGGGGAGCAGTACTTC. It is translated as CASSMGLPGEQYF.

This clone was counted only a few times. The chain uses TRBV9 and TRBJ2-7, with D maybe TRBD2 (5 bases). Per the germline V gene, CDR1 is SGDLS and CDR2 is YYNGEE. V lost 7 bases and J lost 1, with 18 bases in between. CDR3 length: 15 amino acids. The CDR3 spells CASGRRLTSSYEQYF. The CDR3 nucleotides are TGTGCCAGCGGGCGGAGGTTAACCTCATCCTACGAGCAGTACTTC.

The chain joins TRBV30 to TRBJ1-6; no firm D call. Germline assignment: CDR1 GTSNPN and CDR2 SVGIG (reference sequence). The CDR3 has 12 residues. With 3 bases removed from V and 10 bases from J, the gap between germline ends came to 10 bases. The DNA for the CDR3 is TGTGCCTGGAGCCAAAACGACTCACCCCTCCACTTT. This encodes CAWSQNDSPLHF.

The chain joins TRBV6-1 to TRBJ2-7, with TRBD1 matching over 10 bases. The germline CDR1 and CDR2 sequences are MNHNS and SASEGT. CDR3 size: 15 residues. V was clipped by 1 base and J by 0 bases; unmatched bases: 0. The CDR3 spells CASSEGTGGSYEQYF. As DNA, the CDR3 is TGTGCCAGCAGTGAAGGGACAGGGGGCTCCTACGAGCAGTACTTC.

The chain links TRBV7-2 to TRBJ1-6; D is unclear. The V end was cut by 2 bases, the J end by 8 bases, with 13 bases between. Germline CDR1 SGHTA, CDR2 FQGNSA. This CDR3 has 15 amino acids. The CDR3: CASSLSSLPDSPLHF. The CDR3 nucleotides read TGTGCCAGCAGCTTATCTAGCCTCCCGGATTCACCCCTCCACTTT.